The 28 T cell receptor beta chains below come from one sample, sequenced in a study of blood T cell repertoires in COVID-19. Here immunoSEQ multiplex PCR was the method, and the copy in TCRdb shows in-frame clones only, minus some. The repertoire holds about 200,000 clones, with less than 90% as singletons. Sequenced input: PBMCs or T cells enriched from blood (not recorded which). The source is a woman aged 25 to 45 who had been exposed to COVID-19.

The V and J genes are TRBV24-1 and TRBJ2-1; TRBD1 matches 11 bases. CDR3 length: 16 residues. Germline CDR1 is KGHDR and CDR2 is SFDVKD. Trimming cost V 2 bases and J 7 bases; bases outside gene matches: 6. The CDR3 sequence: CATSDWGQGEKNEQFF. CDR3 coding DNA: TGTGCCACCAGTGATTGGGGACAGGGGGAGAAGAATGAGCAGTTCTTC.

There are a few counts of this clone. The J gene is TRBJ2-7, the V gene TRBV23-1; D uncertain. TRBV23-1 falls under the ORF class, with uncertain function. V lost 10 bases and J 3 bases, leaving 4 bases between the germline ends. The CDR3 loop spans 9 amino acids. The CDR3 coding sequence is TGCGCCACCTTCTACGAGCAGTACTTC. This codes for CATFYEQYF.

The genes are TRBV11-3 and TRBJ2-3; maybe TRBD2 (7 bases). The CDR3 runs 16 residues. V was cut by 5 bases and J by 2 bases, with 17 bases left in between. Germline-derived CDR1 and CDR2 are SGHNT and YENEEA. CDR3 nucleotide sequence: TGTGCCAGCAGCCTTGGAGGGGGGGCCCCCACAGATACGCAGTATTTT. This gives the protein CASSLGGGAPTDTQYF.

The V and J genes are TRBV12-3 or TRBV12-4 and TRBJ1-3; no definite D call. With 3 bases removed from V and 4 bases from J, the gap between germline ends came to 4 bases. The CDR3 spans 12 residues. The DNA of the CDR3 is TGTGCCAGCAGTTTTGCGGGAAACACCATATATTTT. Translation gives CASSFAGNTIYF.

The chain employs TRBV7-9 and TRBJ2-2, with D tentatively TRBD1 (6 bases). This CDR3 spans 17 amino acids. Germline V CDR1 and CDR2: SEHNR, FQNEAQ (reference sequence). With 4 bases removed from V and 0 bases from J, the gap between germline ends came to 15 bases. The CDR3 DNA reads TGTGCCAGCAGCTCCACAGGGACACGCGCGAACACCGGGGAGCTGTTTTTT. This sequence encodes CASSSTGTRANTGELFF.

This clone showed up just once. The chain joins TRBV7-8 to TRBJ1-5; possibly TRBD1 for D (5 bases). Between the trimmed V and J ends, which lost 1 base and 4 bases, there was a span of 14 bases. The CDR3 is made up of 16 amino acids. CDR1 and CDR2 (germline): SGHVS, FQNEAQ. CDR3 protein: CASSLVGQGKNQPQHF. In nucleotides, the CDR3 is TGTGCCAGCAGCTTAGTCGGTCAGGGTAAAAATCAGCCCCAGCATTTT.

The CDR3 loop is CASSWGERLEQYF. The CDR3 DNA reads TGTGCCAGCAGCTGGGGGGAGAGACTGGAGCAGTACTTC. This rearrangement joins TRBV11-2 to TRBJ2-7; D possibly corresponds to TRBD2 (6 bases). Per germline, CDR1 SGHAT and CDR2 FQNNGV. The ends were cut back, 4 bases at V and 7 bases at J, with 14 bases in the middle. The CDR3 totals 13 residues.

V is TRBV18 and J is TRBJ1-1, with D possibly being TRBD1 (5 bases). V was trimmed by 3 bases and J by 1 base, leaving 12 bases between them. The CDR3 runs 15 residues. The germline CDR1 and CDR2 sequences are KGHSH and LQKENI. The CDR3 protein is CASSPGGGPNTEAFF. CDR3 sequence (DNA): TGTGCCAGCTCACCGGGGGGGGGACCGAACACTGAAGCTTTCTTT.

CDR3 bases: TGCAGCGTTGGGGGGAACTTAGGGACAGGACGAATGAACACTGAAGCTTTCTTT. It is translated as CSVGGNLGTGRMNTEAFF. The chain recombines TRBV29-1 with TRBJ1-1; TRBD1 agrees at 8 bases. Germline V gives CDR1 SQVTM, CDR2 ANQGSEA. This CDR3 contains 18 residues. The trim removed 4 bases at V and 0 bases at J, leaving 16 bases unmatched.

This clone has a single count. The genes are TRBV27 and TRBJ1-2; D gene unclear. In germline, CDR1 is MNHEY, CDR2 SMNVEV (reference sequence). Trimming removed 4 bases at V and 6 bases at J, with 12 bases between. This CDR3 is built from 13 residues. CDR3 bases: TGTGCCAGCAGTTCGCTTAGTTTGGATGGCTACACCTTC. It is translated as CASSSLSLDGYTF.

The chain combines TRBV18 with TRBJ1-1; 10 nucleotides agree with TRBD1. Germline V gives CDR1 KGHSH, CDR2 LQKENI. The CDR3 consists of 17 residues. V dropped 0 bases and J dropped 4; count of bases not matched to a gene: 8. CDR3 DNA: TGTGCCAGCTCACCACCCCGACAGGGGGCGCTGGGCACTGAAGCTTTCTTT. Protein: CASSPPRQGALGTEAFF.

The chain uses TRBV6-5 and TRBJ1-2; D is unresolved. CDR1 MNHEY and CDR2 SVGAGI come from the germline V gene. This CDR3 region has 14 residues. V was pared by 6 bases and J by 2 bases, with 13 bases between. CDR3 DNA: TGTGCCAGCAGCCCGATAGGAGGGAACTATGGCTACACCTTC. Translation: CASSPIGGNYGYTF.

The CDR3 DNA reads TGTGCCAGCAGCTTAGCGTTCCGGGATGAAGCTTTCTTT. Translated: CASSLAFRDEAFF. This chain links TRBV7-9 with TRBJ1-1; D gene ambiguous. This CDR3 is 13 amino acids long. CDR1 and CDR2 from the germline V gene are SEHNR and FQNEAQ (reference sequence). V was pared by 0 bases and J by 7 bases, with 9 bases between. Using reference TRBV7-9 and TRBJ1-1 for the parts outside the CDR3, the full variable domain is DTGVSQNPRHKITKRGQNVTFRCDPISEHNRLYWYRQTLGQGPEFLTYFQNEAQLEKSRLLSDRFSAERPKGSFSTLEIQRTEQGDSAMYLCASSLAFRDEAFFGQGTRLTVV.

V is TRBV6-5 and J is TRBJ2-4, with a tentative D call TRBD1 (5 bases). V lost 5 bases to trimming and J lost 3 bases, with 11 bases between them. Germline loops: CDR1 MNHEY, CDR2 SVGAGI. The CDR3 extends over 14 amino acids. The CDR3 DNA reads TGTGCCAGCAGTCGCGGAGACAGCAAAAACATTCAGTACTTC. Its protein is CASSRGDSKNIQYF.

This chain joins TRBV7-9 and TRBJ1-4, with 9 positions matching TRBD1. With 1 base clipped from V and 7 bases from J, the junction kept 4 bases outside the gene matches. The length of the CDR3 is 15 residues. Germline V gene data show CDR1 as SEHNR and CDR2 as FQNEAQ (reference sequence). CDR3 in DNA: TGTGCCAGCAGCTTAGGTGGGACAGGGTTTGAAAAACTGTTTTTT. Its translation is CASSLGGTGFEKLFF.

This chain joins TRBV4-1 and TRBJ2-6; possible D gene TRBD1, 6 bases. The germline CDR1 and CDR2 sequences are MGHRA and YSYEKL. Trimming pared 0 bases from V and 2 bases from J, leaving 8 bases between. CDR3 length: 16 residues. The CDR3 sequence: CASSQEPGAGANVLTF. In DNA form, the CDR3 reads TGCGCCAGCAGCCAAGAACCAGGGGCTGGGGCCAACGTCCTGACTTTC.

The V call is TRBV5-4, the J call TRBJ1-5; perhaps TRBD1 as D (6 bases). Trimming removed 4 bases at V and 1 base at J, with 15 bases between. This CDR3 has 16 residues. CDR1 and CDR2 (germline): SGHNT, YYREEE (reference sequence). The CDR3 reads CASSIGGAQSNQPQHF. The CDR3 coding sequence is TGTGCCAGCAGCATTGGGGGGGCGCAGAGCAATCAGCCCCAGCATTTT.

The V call is TRBV7-3, the J call TRBJ2-5, with 9 positions matching TRBD2. Germline V lookup: CDR1 SGHTA, CDR2 FQGTGA. This CDR3 has 13 residues. J gave up 10 bases and V 1 base, and 4 bases lay outside the gene matches. Written as DNA, the CDR3 is TGTGCCAGCAGCTTAAATCCGACTAGCGGCCAGTACTTC. This encodes CASSLNPTSGQYF.

The V gene is TRBV12-3 or TRBV12-4, the J gene TRBJ2-7; TRBD2 aligns across 7 bases. V gave up 3 bases and J gave up 7 bases; unmatched junction bases: 6. This CDR3 is 13 amino acids long. CDR3 sequence (DNA): TGTGCCAGCAGTTTGGTTGGGGGGGTAGAGCAGTACTTC. It translates to CASSLVGGVEQYF.

The chain is built from TRBV9 and TRBJ1-2; D perhaps matches TRBD1 (6 bases). This CDR3 is built from 15 residues. Germline V gene data show CDR1 as SGDLS and CDR2 as YYNGEE. V lost 3 bases, J lost 4 bases, and 16 bases lay in between. CDR3 nucleotides: TGTGCCAGCAGCGCAGGACAGCTGGGTAGCTATGGCTACACCTTC. This sequence encodes CASSAGQLGSYGYTF.

The chain combines TRBV5-4 with TRBJ2-1, with TRBD1 identical over 7 bases. This CDR3 comprises 17 residues. Germline V gene sequence: CDR1 SGHNT, CDR2 YYREEE (reference sequence). V dropped 0 bases and J dropped 7; count of bases not matched to a gene: 13. The CDR3 region has the DNA TGTGCCAGCAGCTTGGTCCTCTCGACAGGGCCCTTTAATGAGCAGTTCTTC. Its protein product is CASSLVLSTGPFNEQFF.

This clone was seen at least ten times. J is TRBJ1-6 and V is TRBV5-6; 8 nucleotides line up with TRBD1. The CDR3 consists of 15 residues. CDR1 and CDR2 from the germline V gene are SGHDT and YYEEEE. Trimming cost V 1 base and J 10 bases; bases outside gene matches: 7. The CDR3 reads CASSLFGQGRSPLHF. In DNA form, the CDR3 reads TGTGCCAGCAGCTTGTTCGGACAGGGACGATCACCCCTCCACTTT.

The V call is TRBV27, the J call TRBJ1-2, with a weak D call TRBD1 (5 bases). The CDR3 runs to 13 residues. CDR1 and CDR2 (germline): MNHEY, SMNVEV (reference sequence). The ends were cut back, 8 bases at V and 4 bases at J, with 14 bases in the middle. CDR3 amino acids: CASGGGSGYGYTF. For the CDR3, the DNA is TGTGCCAGCGGGGGGGGGTCGGGCTATGGCTACACCTTC.

This clone showed up just a few times. The chain uses TRBV14 and TRBJ2-1; TRBD1 might be the D (5 bases). The CDR3 spans 15 residues. Germline-derived CDR1 and CDR2 are SGHDN and FVKESK. Trimming shortened V by 0 bases and J by 5 bases, and 11 bases separated the two germline ends. CDR3 sequence reads: CASSQDWTSDNEQFF. The CDR3 DNA sequence: TGTGCCAGCAGCCAAGACTGGACATCAGACAATGAGCAGTTCTTC.

The CDR3 loop reads CATSASDRGQNIQYF. DNA of the CDR3: TGTGCCACCAGTGCGTCGGACAGGGGACAAAACATTCAGTACTTC. The chain couples TRBV24-1 to TRBJ2-4; 9 positions match TRBD1. V gave up 5 bases and J gave up 5 bases; unmatched junction bases: 6. Germline values: CDR1 KGHDR, CDR2 SFDVKD. The CDR3 totals 15 residues.

J is TRBJ1-6 and V is TRBV18, with 8 positions matching TRBD1. Per germline, CDR1 KGHSH and CDR2 LQKENI. J gave up 12 bases and V 6 bases, and 7 bases lay outside the gene matches. The CDR3 sequence is 13 residues long. The CDR3 sequence is CASSADRAGPLHF. Here the CDR3 DNA reads TGTGCCAGCTCCGCGGACAGGGCCGGACCCCTCCACTTT.

V is TRBV19 and J is TRBJ2-7; 9 nucleotides align to TRBD2. V was pared by 5 bases and J by 3 bases, with 8 bases of the junction left unmatched. Germline V gene sequence: CDR1 LNHDA, CDR2 SQIVND (reference sequence). The CDR3 extends over 15 amino acids. The CDR3 DNA reads as TGTGCCAGTAGTGGGGCTAGCGGGGCGAGCTACGAGCAGTACTTC. It encodes CASSGASGASYEQYF.

The rearrangement joins TRBV6-5 to TRBJ2-5, with 12 bases fitting TRBD2. CDR1 and CDR2 (germline): MNHEY, SVGAGI. The CDR3 length is 16 residues. The J segment lost 3 bases and the V segment lost 2 bases, leaving 4 bases of the junction unmatched. CDR3 in amino acids: CASSYGLAGTKETQYF. As DNA, the CDR3 is TGTGCCAGCAGTTACGGACTAGCGGGGACGAAAGAGACCCAGTACTTC.